This T cell receptor (beta chain) originates from a study of T cell repertoires in cytomegalovirus infection. Whole-study context: CMV infection and matching HLA type were both indicated by public TCR beta signatures.

This clonotype has a count of ten or more. Its antigen is unidentified. MiXCR, run by TCRdb on the reads, gives a single entry per CDR3 protein. Among fewer than 350,000 distinct CDR3 sequences listed, almost 30% were seen once. CDR3 size: 17 residues. Per germline, CDR1 MNHEY and CDR2 SMNVEV (reference sequence). Trimming cost V 5 bases and J 0 bases; bases outside gene matches: 9. The rearrangement uses TRBV27 and TRBJ1-1, with 10 bases fitting TRBD1. The origin of this receptor is a human donor in good health (CMV status not recorded). Some clones in this sample may be carry-over from other donors' samples. The sample consisted of cultured PBMCs, taken from culture after CMV antigen stimulation. In DNA form, the CDR3 reads TGTGCCAGCAGTGCGGGACAGGGGTCAATTGTGAACACTGAAGCTTTCTTT. This encodes CASSAGQGSIVNTEAFF.